This entry concerns a single T cell receptor beta chain. The data belong to a study of blood T cell repertoires in COVID-19. Study summary: The United States, Italy and Spain supplied acute and convalescent COVID-19 samples. From T cells, B-cell-depleted T cells, or PBMCs came the material, which was cDNA or gDNA.

In the original workflow: Reference gene primer amplification in the assay estimated nucleated cell counts. The data were produced by immunoSEQ multiplex PCR, yet TCRdb's version contains in-frame clones alone and is incomplete. The V and J calls and clone size are taken from that table; D and trimming were inferred from the DNA. In the table there are some 45,000 clones, about 91% of which are singletons. This CDR3 is 12 amino acids long. Germline CDR1 reads LNHDA; CDR2 reads SQIVND (reference sequence). Trimming pared 4 bases from V and 8 bases from J, leaving 11 bases between. The clonotype comes from a man aged 55 to 70 with active COVID-19. The chain links TRBV19 to TRBJ1-2, with D perhaps TRBD1 (6 bases). The material sequenced was peripheral blood. In DNA form, the CDR3 reads TGTGCCAGTAGTACGGCGACAGGAGGCTACACCTTC. As protein: CASSTATGGYTF.